Included here is one T cell receptor beta chain sequence, with context. The table came from immunoSEQ multiplex PCR; TCRdb's copy has only in-frame clones and leaves some out. Of some 81,000 clones listed, 80% to 90% are singletons. Time point indicated: blood 4 weeks post-SBRT, at nephrectomy. This sample's treatment: 15 Gy SBRT to primary tumor, nephrectomy 4 weeks later. The tumor was a clear cell renal cell carcinoma. These data are taken from a study of radiation and T cells in renal cell carcinoma. In germline, CDR1 is SGDLS, CDR2 YYNGEE. Trimming took off 0 bases at V and 4 bases at J, with 10 bases between the two ends. The CDR3 has 14 residues.

Sample: blood, taken from a patient whose treatment included radiotherapy and nephrectomy. V usage is TRBV9 and J usage is TRBJ1-2; D call uncertain. The TCR comes from an older woman with renal cell carcinoma. The CDR3 DNA reads as TGTGCCAGCAGCGTAGAGGGTATCGGCTATGGCTACACCTTC. Translating it yields CASSVEGIGYGYTF.